Listed below are T cell receptor beta chains from one sample, sequenced in a study of blood T cell repertoires in COVID-19. This table comes from immunoSEQ multiplex PCR, and its TCRdb copy is limited to in-frame clones, with some not included. Among about 90,000 clones listed, over 75% were seen once. Sequencing was carried out using peripheral blood. Source of these receptors: a human donor in a cohort sampled during active COVID-19. CDR3s include the opening cysteine and the closing phenylalanine or tryptophan. The D gene is left open where the match is weak. The size of a clone is reported for some rows only, either as once, few or many, or as a class for expanded clones.

>TRBJ2-3|13|TRBV24-1|.|.
TGTGCCACCGCCAACACAGTCACAGATACGCAGTATTTT
CATANTVTDTQYF
>TRBJ1-1|15|TRBV28|.|.
TGTGCCAGCAGCAACGCGGAGGCGGGTGGGACTGAAGCTTTCTTT
CASSNAEAGGTEAFF
>TRBJ2-1|18|TRBV10-3|.|TRBD2
TGTGCCAGCGCCTCTGGACTAGCGGGGGGACGCTCCTACAATGAGCAGTTCTTC
CASASGLAGGRSYNEQFF
>TRBJ1-2|13|TRBV5-1|once|TRBD1
TGCGCCAGCAGTTGGGACAGCTTTTATGGCTACACCTTC
CASSWDSFYGYTF
>TRBJ2-6|16|TRBV19|few|TRBD1
TGTGCCAGTAGAGGACAGGGGGCGCGAGGGGCCAACGTCCTGACTTTC
CASRGQGARGANVLTF
>TRBJ1-2|13|TRBV2|.|.
TGTGCTACAGCAAGAAGTCCAGTCTATGGCTACACCTTC
CATARSPVYGYTF
>TRBJ1-1|14|TRBV5-5|.|.
TGTGCCAGCAGCTTGGAATGGGGGCGGACTGAAGCTTTCTTT
CASSLEWGRTEAFF
>TRBJ2-7|13|TRBV2|.|TRBD1
TGTGCCAGCAGGGACAGGGCCACCTACGAGCAGTACTTC
CASRDRATYEQYF
>TRBJ2-3|14|TRBV9|once|.
TGTGCCAGCAGCGTTAGGTGGGGGGCAGATACGCAGTATTTT
CASSVRWGADTQYF
>TRBJ2-5|15|TRBV3-1/TRBV3-2|.|.
TGTGCCAGCAGCCAAGATCGCGTCTGGGCGGGGACCCAGTACTTC
CASSQDRVWAGTQYF
>TRBJ1-2|16|TRBV19|.|TRBD1
TGTGCCAGTAGCACCCCGGGGGACAGGGGCGTCTATGGCTACACCTTC
CASSTPGDRGVYGYTF
>TRBJ2-1|15|TRBV7-8|few|.
TGTGCCAGCAGCTTGAGGATACTTTCCTACAATGAGCAGTTCTTC
CASSLRILSYNEQFF
>TRBJ2-2|14|TRBV5-1|.|.
TGCGCCAGCAGCTTGGATGGCGGGCCCGGGGAGCTGTTTTTT
CASSLDGGPGELFF
>TRBJ2-7|15|TRBV2|.|.
TGTGCCAGCAGTGAATCAAGGGGAGGTCCCTACGAGCAGTACTTC
CASSESRGGPYEQYF
>TRBJ1-1|15|TRBV19|.|TRBD1
TGTGCCAGTAGTATTCGCGGGACAGTTAACACTGAAGCTTTCTTT
CASSIRGTVNTEAFF
>TRBJ1-2|13|TRBV30|.|TRBD1
TGTGCCTGGAGTGTAAACAGGGGGTATGGCTACACCTTC
CAWSVNRGYGYTF